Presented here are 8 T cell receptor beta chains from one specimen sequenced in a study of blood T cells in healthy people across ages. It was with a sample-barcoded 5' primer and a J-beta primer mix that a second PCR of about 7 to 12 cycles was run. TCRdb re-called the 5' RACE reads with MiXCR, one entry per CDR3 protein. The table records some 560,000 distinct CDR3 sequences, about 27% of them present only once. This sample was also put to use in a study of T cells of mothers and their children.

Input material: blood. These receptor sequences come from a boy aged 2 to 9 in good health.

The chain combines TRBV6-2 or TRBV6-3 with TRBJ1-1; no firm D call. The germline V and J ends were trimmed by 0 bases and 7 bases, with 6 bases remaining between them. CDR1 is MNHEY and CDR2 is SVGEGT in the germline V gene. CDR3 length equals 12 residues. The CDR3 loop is CASSYSAGEAFF. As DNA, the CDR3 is TGTGCCAGCAGTTACTCAGCCGGTGAAGCTTTCTTT.

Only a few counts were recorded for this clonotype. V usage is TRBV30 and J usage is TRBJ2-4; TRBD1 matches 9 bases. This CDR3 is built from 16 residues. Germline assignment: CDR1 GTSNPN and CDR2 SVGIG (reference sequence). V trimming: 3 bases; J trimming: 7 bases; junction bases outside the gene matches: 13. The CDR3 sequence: CAWSRLTGGEGNIQYF. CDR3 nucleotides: TGTGCCTGGAGCAGACTCACAGGGGGCGAAGGGAACATTCAGTACTTC.

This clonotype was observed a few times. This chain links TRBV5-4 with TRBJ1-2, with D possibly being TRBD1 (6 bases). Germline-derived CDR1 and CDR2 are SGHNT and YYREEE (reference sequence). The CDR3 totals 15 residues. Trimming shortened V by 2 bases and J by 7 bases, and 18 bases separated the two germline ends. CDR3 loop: CASSFGIDRPAGYTF. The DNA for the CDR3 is TGTGCCAGCAGCTTCGGGATCGACAGGCCGGCTGGCTACACCTTC. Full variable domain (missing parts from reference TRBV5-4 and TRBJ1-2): ETGVTQSPTHLIKTRGQQVTLRCSSQSGHNTVSWYQQALGQGPQFIFQYYREEENGRGNFPPRFSGLQFPNYSSELNVNALELDDSALYLCASSFGIDRPAGYTFGSGTRLTVV.

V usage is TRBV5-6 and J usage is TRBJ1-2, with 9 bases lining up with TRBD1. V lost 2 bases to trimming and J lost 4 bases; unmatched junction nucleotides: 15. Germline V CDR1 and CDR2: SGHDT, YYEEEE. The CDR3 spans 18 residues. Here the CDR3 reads CASSFWTGVSTKAYGYTF. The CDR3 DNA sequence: TGTGCCAGCAGCTTTTGGACAGGGGTCTCCACTAAAGCCTATGGCTACACCTTC.

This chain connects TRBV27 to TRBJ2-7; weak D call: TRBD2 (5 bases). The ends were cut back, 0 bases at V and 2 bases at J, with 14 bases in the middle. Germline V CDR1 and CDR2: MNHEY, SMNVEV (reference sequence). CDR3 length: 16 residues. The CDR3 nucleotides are TGTGCCAGCAGTTTATCCCGACGGGGAGTGACCTACGAGCAGTACTTC. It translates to CASSLSRRGVTYEQYF.

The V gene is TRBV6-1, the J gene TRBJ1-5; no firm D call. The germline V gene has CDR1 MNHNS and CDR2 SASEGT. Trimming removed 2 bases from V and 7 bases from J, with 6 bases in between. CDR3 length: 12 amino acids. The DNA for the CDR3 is TGTGCCAGCAGTGAAACTACCCAGCCCCAGCATTTT. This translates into CASSETTQPQHF.

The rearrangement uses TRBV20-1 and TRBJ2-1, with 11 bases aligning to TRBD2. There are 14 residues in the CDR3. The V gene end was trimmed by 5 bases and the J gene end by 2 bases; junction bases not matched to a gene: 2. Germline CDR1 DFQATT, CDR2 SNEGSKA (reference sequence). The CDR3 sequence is CSAAGLAAYNEQFF. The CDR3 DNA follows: TGCAGTGCTGCGGGACTAGCGGCCTACAATGAGCAGTTCTTC.

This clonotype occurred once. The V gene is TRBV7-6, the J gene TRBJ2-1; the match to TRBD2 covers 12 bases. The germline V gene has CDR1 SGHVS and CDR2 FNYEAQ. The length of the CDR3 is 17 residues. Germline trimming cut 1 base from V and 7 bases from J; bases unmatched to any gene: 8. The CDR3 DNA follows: TGTGCCAGCAGCTTAGGAGGCTGGACTAGCGGGGAAAATGAGCAGTTCTTC. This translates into CASSLGGWTSGENEQFF.